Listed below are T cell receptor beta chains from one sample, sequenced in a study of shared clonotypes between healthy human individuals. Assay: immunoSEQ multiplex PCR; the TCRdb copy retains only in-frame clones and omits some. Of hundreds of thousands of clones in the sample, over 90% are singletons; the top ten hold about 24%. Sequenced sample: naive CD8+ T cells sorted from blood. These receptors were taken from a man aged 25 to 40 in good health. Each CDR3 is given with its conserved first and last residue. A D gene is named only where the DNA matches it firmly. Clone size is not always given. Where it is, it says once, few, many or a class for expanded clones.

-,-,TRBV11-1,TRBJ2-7,TGTGCCAGCAGCTCTTATTTCTACGAGCAGTACTTC,CASSSYFYEQYF
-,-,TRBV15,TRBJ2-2,TGTGCCACCCCCTTGGCCAGCAACACCGGGGAGCTGTTTTTT,CATPLASNTGELFF
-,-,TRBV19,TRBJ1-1,TGTGCCAGTAGTCCAGTGGACAGGAACACTGAAGCTTTCTTT,CASSPVDRNTEAFF
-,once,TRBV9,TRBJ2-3,TGTGCCAGCAGCCCTAGAGGGGATACGCAGTATTTT,CASSPRGDTQYF
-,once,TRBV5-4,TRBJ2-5,TGTGCCAGCAGCCCGTTCGGGGGTGGATACCAAGAGACCCAGTACTTC,CASSPFGGGYQETQYF
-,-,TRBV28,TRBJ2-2,TGTGCCAGCAGAGAGTGGGGTTTCGCCGGGGAGCTGTTTTTT,CASREWGFAGELFF
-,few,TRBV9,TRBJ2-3,TGTGCCAGCAGCGGTCACGGCCTAATTGGGACAGATACGCAGTATTTT,CASSGHGLIGTDTQYF
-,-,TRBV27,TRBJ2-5,TGTGCCAGCAGTTCACGAGAGACCCAGTACTTC,CASSSRETQYF
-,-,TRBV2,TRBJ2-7,TGTGCCAGCGCTGTAGCCTACGAGCAGTACTTC,CASAVAYEQYF
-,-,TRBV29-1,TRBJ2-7,TGCAGCGTGCGTCGCAGGGATCTCCCCGAGCAGTACTTC,CSVRRRDLPEQYF
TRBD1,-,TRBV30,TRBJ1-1,TGTGCCTGGAGTGCCGGGACAGGCACTGAAGCTTTCTTT,CAWSAGTGTEAFF
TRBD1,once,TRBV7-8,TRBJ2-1,TGTGCCAGCAGGCCAGGGGGTGTGCAGGGCGGTGAGCAGTTCTTC,CASRPGGVQGGEQFF
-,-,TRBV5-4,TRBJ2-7,TGTGCCAGCAGCTTAGGATCTCCTACGGAGCAGTACTTC,CASSLGSPTEQYF
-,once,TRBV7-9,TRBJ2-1,TGTGCCAGCAGCGGAGAATGGGACAAGGTCAATGAGCAGTTCTTC,CASSGEWDKVNEQFF
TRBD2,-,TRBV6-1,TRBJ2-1,TGTGCCGAAATGACTAGCGGGAGGGCCAATGAGCAGTTCTTC,CAEMTSGRANEQFF
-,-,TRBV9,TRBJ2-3,TGTGCCAGCAGCGCGGAGGGGGATACGCAGTATTTT,CASSAEGDTQYF
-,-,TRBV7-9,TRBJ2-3,TGTGCCAGCACCGAGCTAGCTTCAGATACGCAGTATTTT,CASTELASDTQYF
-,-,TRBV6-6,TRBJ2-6,TGTGCCAGCAGTTACCCTGACAACTCTGGGGCCAACGTCCTGACTTTC,CASSYPDNSGANVLTF
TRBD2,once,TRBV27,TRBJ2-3,TGTGCCAGCAGTTTGCTAGCGGGAGAATGGGCAGATACGCAGTATTTT,CASSLLAGEWADTQYF
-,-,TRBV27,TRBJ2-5,TGTGCCAGCAGTTTATCGCAGGGGTACCAAGAGACCCAGTACTTC,CASSLSQGYQETQYF
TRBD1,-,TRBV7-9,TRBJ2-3,TGTGCCAGCAGCTACCGACAGGGGACCGGCACAGATACGCAGTATTTT,CASSYRQGTGTDTQYF
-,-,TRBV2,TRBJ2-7,TGTGCCAGCAGACTCGACCGGGACGGGACCTCCTACGAGCAGTACTTC,CASRLDRDGTSYEQYF
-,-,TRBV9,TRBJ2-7,TGTGCCAGCAGCGTAGCTACTGGGACAAACGCGGGTGAGCAGTACTTC,CASSVATGTNAGEQYF
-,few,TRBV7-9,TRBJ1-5,TGTGCCAGCAGCTCTGGGAATCAGCCCCAGCATTTT,CASSSGNQPQHF
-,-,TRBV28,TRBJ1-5,TGTGCCAGCAGTTCGAGGGGCGTCTATCAGCCCCAGCATTTT,CASSSRGVYQPQHF
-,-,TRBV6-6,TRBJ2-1,TGTGCCAGCAGTTACTCTGGGGAGGAGCAGTTCTTC,CASSYSGEEQFF
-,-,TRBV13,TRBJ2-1,TGTGCCAGCAGCGCTAGGACAGCGAGCTCCTACAATGAGCAGTTCTTC,CASSARTASSYNEQFF
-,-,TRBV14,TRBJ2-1,TGTGCCAGCAGCCAAGCATACAATGAGCAGTTCTTC,CASSQAYNEQFF
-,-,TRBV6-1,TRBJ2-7,TGTGCCAGCAGGGCCTACGAGCAGTACTTC,CASRAYEQYF
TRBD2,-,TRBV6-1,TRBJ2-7,TGTGCCAGCAGTGAACCGGGACTAGCTGTCTACGAGCAGTACTTC,CASSEPGLAVYEQYF
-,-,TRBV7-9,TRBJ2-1,TGTGCCAGCAGCTTGGGGAATGAGCAGTTCTTC,CASSLGNEQFF
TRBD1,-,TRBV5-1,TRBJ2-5,TGCGCCAGCAGAGGGACAGTCCAAGAGACCCAGTACTTC,CASRGTVQETQYF
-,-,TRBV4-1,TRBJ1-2,TGCGCCAGCAGCCAAGATCTTACCTATTTTGTGGATGGCTACACCTTC,CASSQDLTYFVDGYTF
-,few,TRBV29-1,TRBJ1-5,TGCAGCGCTGGGGACAGCAATCAGCCCCAGCATTTT,CSAGDSNQPQHF
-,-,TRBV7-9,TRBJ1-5,TGTGCCAGCAGCTTATTCGGGGAGGGCCGCAATCAGCCCCAGCATTTT,CASSLFGEGRNQPQHF
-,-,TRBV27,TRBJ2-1,TGTGCCAGCAGTATTTCAGGGGCGTACAATGAGCAGTTCTTC,CASSISGAYNEQFF
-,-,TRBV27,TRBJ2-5,TGTGCCAGCAGTTTATTAGGGGGGGGAGAGACCCAGTACTTC,CASSLLGGGETQYF
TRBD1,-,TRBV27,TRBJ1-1,TGTGCCAGCAGGTATCAGGGGGATTGGGACACTGAAGCTTTCTTT,CASRYQGDWDTEAFF
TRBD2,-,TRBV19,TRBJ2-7,TGTGCCAGTAGTCTTGCCGGGACTACTTTTAAAGAGCAGTACTTC,CASSLAGTTFKEQYF
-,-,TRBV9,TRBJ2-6,TGTGCCAGCAGCCCCTCTGGGGCCAACGTCCTGACTTTC,CASSPSGANVLTF
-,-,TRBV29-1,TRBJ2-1,TGCAGCGTTGGAGACTTGAGCTCCTACAATGAGCAGTTCTTC,CSVGDLSSYNEQFF
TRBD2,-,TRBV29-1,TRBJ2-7,TGCAGCGTTGAAGACCCGTATGAGGGAGGGCCCGACGAGCAGTACTTC,CSVEDPYEGGPDEQYF
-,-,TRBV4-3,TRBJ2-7,TGCGCCAGCAGCCAGTTCGCCGGCTACGAGCAGTACTTC,CASSQFAGYEQYF
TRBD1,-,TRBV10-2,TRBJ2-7,TGCGCCAGCAGATTCGGACAGGGCTACGAGCAGTACTTC,CASRFGQGYEQYF
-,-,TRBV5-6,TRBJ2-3,TGTGCCAGCAGCTTGAACTCAGATACGCAGTATTTT,CASSLNSDTQYF
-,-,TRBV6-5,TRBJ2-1,TGTGCCACCGAGGGGGGGATGAATGAGCAGTTCTTC,CATEGGMNEQFF
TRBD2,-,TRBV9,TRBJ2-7,TGTGCCAGCAGCCCGGGGCCAAAGCCTGGACTAGCGGGAGTCGAGCAGTACTTC,CASSPGPKPGLAGVEQYF
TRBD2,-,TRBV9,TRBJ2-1,TGTGCCAGCAGTCCAGCGGGAACCTACAATGAGCAGTTCTTC,CASSPAGTYNEQFF
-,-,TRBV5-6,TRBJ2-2,TGTGCCAGCAGCTTTGGGGGGAACACCGGGGAGCTGTTTTTT,CASSFGGNTGELFF
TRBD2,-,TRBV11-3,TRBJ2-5,TGTGCCAGCAGCCCCTCGACTAGCGAAGAGACCCAGTACTTC,CASSPSTSEETQYF